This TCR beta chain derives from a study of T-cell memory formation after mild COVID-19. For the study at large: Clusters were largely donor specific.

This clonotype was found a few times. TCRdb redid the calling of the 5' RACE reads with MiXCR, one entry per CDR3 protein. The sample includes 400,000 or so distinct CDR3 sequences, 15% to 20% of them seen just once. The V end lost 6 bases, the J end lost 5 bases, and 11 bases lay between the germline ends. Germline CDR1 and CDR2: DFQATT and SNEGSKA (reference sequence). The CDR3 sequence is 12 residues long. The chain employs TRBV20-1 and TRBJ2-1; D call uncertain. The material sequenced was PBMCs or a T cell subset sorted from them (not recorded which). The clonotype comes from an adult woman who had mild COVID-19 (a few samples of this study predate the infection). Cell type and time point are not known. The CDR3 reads CSASTGDNEQFF. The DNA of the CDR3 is TGCAGTGCCTCTACTGGGGACAATGAGCAGTTCTTC.